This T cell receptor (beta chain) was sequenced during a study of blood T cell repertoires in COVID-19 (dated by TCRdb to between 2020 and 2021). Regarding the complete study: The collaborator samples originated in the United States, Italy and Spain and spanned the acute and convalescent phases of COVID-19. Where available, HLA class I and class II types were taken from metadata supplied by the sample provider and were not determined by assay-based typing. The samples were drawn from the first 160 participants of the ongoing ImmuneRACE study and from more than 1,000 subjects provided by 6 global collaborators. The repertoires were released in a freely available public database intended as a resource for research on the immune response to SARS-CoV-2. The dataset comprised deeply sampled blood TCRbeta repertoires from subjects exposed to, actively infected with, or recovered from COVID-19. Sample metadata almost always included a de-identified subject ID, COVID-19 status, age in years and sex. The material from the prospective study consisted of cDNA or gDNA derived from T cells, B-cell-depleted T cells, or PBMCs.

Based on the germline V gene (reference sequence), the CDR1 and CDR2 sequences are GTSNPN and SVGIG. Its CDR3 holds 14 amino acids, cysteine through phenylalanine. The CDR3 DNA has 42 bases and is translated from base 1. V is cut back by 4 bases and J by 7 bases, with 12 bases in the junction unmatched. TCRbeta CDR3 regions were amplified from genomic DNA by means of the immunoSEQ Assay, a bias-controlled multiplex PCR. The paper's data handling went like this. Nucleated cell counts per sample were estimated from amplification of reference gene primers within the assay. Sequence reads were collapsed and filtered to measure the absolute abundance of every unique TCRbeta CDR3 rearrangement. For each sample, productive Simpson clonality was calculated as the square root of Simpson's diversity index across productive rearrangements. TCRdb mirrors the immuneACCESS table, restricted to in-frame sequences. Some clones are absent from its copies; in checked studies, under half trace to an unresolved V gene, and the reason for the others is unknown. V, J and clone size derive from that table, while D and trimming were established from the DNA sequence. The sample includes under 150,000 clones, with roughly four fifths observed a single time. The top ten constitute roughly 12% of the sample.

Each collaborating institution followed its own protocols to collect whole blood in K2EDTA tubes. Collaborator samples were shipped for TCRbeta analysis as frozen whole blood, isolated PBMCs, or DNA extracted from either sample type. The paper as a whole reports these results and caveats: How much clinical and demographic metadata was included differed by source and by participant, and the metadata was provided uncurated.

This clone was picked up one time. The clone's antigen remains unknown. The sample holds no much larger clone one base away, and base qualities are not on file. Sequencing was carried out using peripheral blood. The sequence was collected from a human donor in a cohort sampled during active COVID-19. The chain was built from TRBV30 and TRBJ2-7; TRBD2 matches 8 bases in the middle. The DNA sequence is TGTGCCTGGACCCCCCCGGGGACTAGAGGGGAGCAGTACTTC. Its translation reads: CAWTPPGTRGEQYF.